This T cell receptor beta chain is drawn from a study of blood T cell repertoires in COVID-19. Study as a whole: PBMCs, B-cell-depleted T cells, or T cells provided the cDNA or gDNA that made up the material.

Per germline, CDR1 KGHSH and CDR2 LQKENI. V lost 3 bases and J 12 bases, leaving 12 bases between the germline ends. The CDR3 sequence is 12 residues long. Sequencing used immunoSEQ multiplex PCR; TCRdb keeps in-frame clones, though not all of them. The table shows 180,000 or so clones, with 80% to 90% occurring only once. The source of this sequence is a man aged 60-69 years with acute or convalescent COVID-19. This chain connects TRBV18 to TRBJ1-5, with D perhaps TRBD1 (5 bases). The sample comprised peripheral blood. CDR3 loop: CASSPPGGLQHF. The CDR3 DNA sequence: TGTGCCAGCTCACCTCCGGGGGGTCTCCAGCATTTT.